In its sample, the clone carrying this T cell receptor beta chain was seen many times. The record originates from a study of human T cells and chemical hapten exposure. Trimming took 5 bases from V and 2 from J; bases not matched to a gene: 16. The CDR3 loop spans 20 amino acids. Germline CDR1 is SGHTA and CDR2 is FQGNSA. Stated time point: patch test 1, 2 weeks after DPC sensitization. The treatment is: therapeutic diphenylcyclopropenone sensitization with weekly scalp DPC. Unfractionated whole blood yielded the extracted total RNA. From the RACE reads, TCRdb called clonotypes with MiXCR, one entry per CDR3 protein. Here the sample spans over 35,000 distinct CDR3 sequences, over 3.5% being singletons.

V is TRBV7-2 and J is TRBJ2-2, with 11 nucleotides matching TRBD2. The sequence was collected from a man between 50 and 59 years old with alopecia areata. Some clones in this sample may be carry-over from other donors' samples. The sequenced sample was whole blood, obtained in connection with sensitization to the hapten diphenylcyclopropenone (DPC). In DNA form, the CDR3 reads TGTGCCAGCAGCCGTAGGGGGGGAGGAACTAGCGGGAGTAACACCGGGGAGCTGTTTTTT. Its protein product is CASSRRGGGTSGSNTGELFF.